Here is one TCR beta chain with its context. Its antigen is undetermined. This entry comes from a study of graft-versus-host responses after intestinal transplantation. V shed 1 base and J 3 bases; nucleotides not matched to a gene: 15. Per germline, CDR1 MGHRA and CDR2 YSYEKL. This CDR3 has 19 residues. General study results and limits: Detected in recipient marrow were GvH clones, some of which were first observed in ileum or blood.

TCRdb keeps only in-frame clones here, not all; method: immunoSEQ multiplex PCR. The sample shows around 100,000 clones, about nine tenths of them seen only once. This clonotype originated in a human donor who was the organ donor for an intestinal transplant. The rearrangement joins TRBV4-1 to TRBJ1-5, with 7 bases lining up with TRBD1. Source: unstimulated CD4+ T cells sorted from spleen or lymph node cells, taken before transplant. CDR3 bases: TGCGCCAGCAGCCAAGTTGAATTCGGGACAGAGACCCACAATCAGCCCCAGCATTTT. Amino acid sequence: CASSQVEFGTETHNQPQHF.